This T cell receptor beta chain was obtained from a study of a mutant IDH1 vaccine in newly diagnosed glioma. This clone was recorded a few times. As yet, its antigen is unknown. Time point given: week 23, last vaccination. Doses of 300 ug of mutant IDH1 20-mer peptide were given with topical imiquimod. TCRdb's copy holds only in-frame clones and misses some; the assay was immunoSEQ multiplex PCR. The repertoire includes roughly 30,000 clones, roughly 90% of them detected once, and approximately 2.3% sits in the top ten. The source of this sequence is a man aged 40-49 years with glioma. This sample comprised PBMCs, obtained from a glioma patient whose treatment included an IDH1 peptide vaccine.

DNA of the CDR3: TGTGCCAGCTCCCGCAGCGCCTACGAGCAGTACTTC. It specifies CASSRSAYEQYF. The V and J genes are TRBV18 and TRBJ2-7, with D unresolved. The CDR3 length is 12 residues. Germline CDR1 and CDR2: KGHSH and LQKENI. V gave up 6 bases and J gave up 2 bases, with 8 bases separating them.